The clone carrying this TCR beta chain was counted a single time. Its antigen is unknown. CDR1 LNHDA and CDR2 SQIVND come from the germline V gene (reference sequence). Trimming pared 2 bases from V and 4 bases from J, leaving 8 bases between. The CDR3 totals 13 residues. These data originate in a study of T cell responses to AZD1222 COVID-19 vaccine. General study points: Researchers took repertoire samples only after the peak T cell response had come. Most donors were white British and more were female, and clonal diversity was possibly underestimated.

Assay: immunoSEQ multiplex PCR; the TCRdb copy retains only in-frame clones and omits some. The table records 130,000 or so clones, more than 80% of them present only once. V and J are TRBV19 and TRBJ1-1, with D uncertain. The starting material was peripheral blood, obtained on day 0 of AZD1222 vaccination. This TCR came from an adult in good health. CDR3 residues: CASSILRGTEAFF. The CDR3 coding sequence is TGTGCCAGTAGTATACTACGGGGCACTGAAGCTTTCTTT. Variable domain in full (rest from reference TRBV19 and TRBJ1-1): DGGITQSPKYLFRKEGQNVTLSCEQNLNHDAMYWYRQDPGQGLRLIYYSQIVNDFQKGDIAEGYSVSREKKESFPLTVTSAQKNPTAFYLCASSILRGTEAFFGQGTRLTVV.